These 23 T cell receptor beta chains were sequenced from one sample in a study of T cell repertoires in cytomegalovirus infection. These receptors have no identified antigens. TCRdb reprocessed the reads via MiXCR and lists one record per CDR3 protein. The table lists roughly 200,000 distinct CDR3 sequences, less than 50% of them singletons. The starting material was CD8+ T cells from cultured PBMCs, obtained from culture after CMV antigen stimulation. Receptor source: a human donor in good health (CMV status not recorded). Some clones in this sample may be carry-over from other donors' samples.

This clonotype turned up a few times. V and J are TRBV27 and TRBJ1-1; D gene uncertain. Germline loops: CDR1 MNHEY, CDR2 SMNVEV (reference sequence). The CDR3 totals 13 residues. V was trimmed by 4 bases and J by 1 base, leaving 7 bases between them. The CDR3 DNA follows: TGTGCCAGCAGTTCGAACCCGAACACTGAAGCTTTCTTT. Translated, it gives CASSSNPNTEAFF.

At least ten counts were recorded for this clonotype. The chain has TRBV27 and TRBJ1-2; unclear D gene. CDR1 MNHEY and CDR2 SMNVEV come from the germline V gene (reference sequence). V gave up 5 bases and J gave up 0 bases, with 10 bases separating them. CDR3 length: 14 residues. The DNA of the CDR3 is TGTGCCAGCAGTCCCCGTGGAGCTAACTATGGCTACACCTTC. This sequence encodes CASSPRGANYGYTF.

The chain combines TRBV7-3 with TRBJ2-5, with D hard to call. The CDR3 is 15 residues long. Between the trimmed V and J ends, which lost 5 bases and 3 bases, there was a span of 16 bases. Germline V gives CDR1 SGHTA, CDR2 FQGTGA. The CDR3: CASSPLGYEKETQYF. CDR3 nucleotides: TGTGCCAGCAGCCCCCTGGGCTACGAAAAAGAGACCCAGTACTTC.

This chain links TRBV7-6 with TRBJ2-1; 9 positions agree with TRBD2. V was pared by 5 bases and J by 2 bases, with 4 bases of the junction left unmatched. Germline-derived CDR1 and CDR2 are SGHVS and FNYEAQ. The CDR3 loop spans 15 amino acids. The CDR3 sequence: CASSPRLAAYNEQFF. The DNA of the CDR3 is TGTGCCAGCAGCCCCAGACTAGCGGCCTACAATGAGCAGTTCTTC.

The CDR3 DNA reads as TGTGCCAGCAGTCCAGGGAGAGTGAGGAACACTGAAGCTTTCTTT. Protein product: CASSPGRVRNTEAFF. This chain connects TRBV7-9 to TRBJ1-1, with D tentatively TRBD1 (5 bases). Trimming removed 6 bases at V and 1 base at J, with 15 bases between. Germline CDR1 and CDR2: SEHNR and FQNEAQ (reference sequence). The CDR3 length is 15 residues.

Remarks on this clonotype: The junction does not match germline at one end; this may be a read error. CDR3: CALREKVGNVQFF. CDR3 sequence (DNA): TGTGCCCTCAGGGAAAAAGTGGGAAATGTGCAGTTCTTC. The chain is built from TRBV12-3 or TRBV12-4 and TRBJ2-1, with a possible D match to TRBD1 (5 bases). CDR3 size: 13 residues.

The chain is built from TRBV6-6 and TRBJ2-2; tentative D call: TRBD1 (5 bases). Trimming took off 8 bases at V and 6 bases at J, with 7 bases between the two ends. The germline V gene encodes CDR1 MNHNY and CDR2 SVGAGI (reference sequence). The CDR3 is 11 amino acids. In DNA form, the CDR3 reads TGTGCCAGCCTAGGGGCCGGGGAGCTGTTTTTT. It is translated as CASLGAGELFF.

The chain recombines TRBV19 with TRBJ2-1; weak D call: TRBD1 (5 bases). V lost 5 bases and J lost 0, with 14 bases in between. The CDR3 runs to 16 residues. Germline lookup yields CDR1 LNHDA and CDR2 SQIVND (reference sequence). The CDR3 coding sequence is TGTGCCAGTAGTGAAGGGGTCTGGATCTCCTACAATGAGCAGTTCTTC. Protein product: CASSEGVWISYNEQFF.

This clonotype appeared a few times. The V gene is TRBV27, the J gene TRBJ2-7; D is perhaps TRBD1 (5 bases). The germline CDR1 and CDR2 sequences are MNHEY and SMNVEV (reference sequence). The CDR3 is 14 residues long. Deletions cut 8 bases from V and 5 bases from J, with 19 bases between. CDR3 protein: CASSESGPANEQYF. CDR3 DNA sequence: TGTGCCAGCTCCGAATCAGGGCCAGCGAACGAGCAGTACTTC.

This clonotype came up a few times. The V gene is TRBV7-9, the J gene TRBJ1-1, with D possibly being TRBD1 (5 bases). The CDR3 is 15 residues long. The V and J ends lost 5 bases and 0 bases respectively, with 13 bases between them. CDR1 is SEHNR, CDR2 FQNEAQ, per germline (reference sequence). The CDR3, as DNA: TGTGCCAGCAGCCAAGTGGGACGGATGAACACTGAAGCTTTCTTT. Translated, it gives CASSQVGRMNTEAFF.

The gene calls are TRBV29-1 and TRBJ1-1, with 9 bases matching TRBD1. Germline trimming cut 3 bases from V and 5 bases from J; bases unmatched to any gene: 13. CDR3 length: 16 amino acids. Germline V lookup: CDR1 SQVTM, CDR2 ANQGSEA. The chain's CDR3 is CSVEGTRDRVGTEAFF. The CDR3 DNA follows: TGCAGCGTTGAGGGGACCAGGGACAGGGTGGGTACTGAAGCTTTCTTT.

The chain couples TRBV2 to TRBJ1-1; 7 bases line up with TRBD1. J gave up 3 bases and V 6 bases, and 10 bases lay outside the gene matches. CDR3 length: 15 amino acids. Germline V gives CDR1 SNHLY, CDR2 FYNNEI. The CDR3 sequence is CASRLTGERDTEAFF. CDR3 DNA sequence: TGTGCCAGCAGGTTAACAGGGGAAAGGGACACTGAAGCTTTCTTT.

The gene calls are TRBV7-3 and TRBJ2-1; 11 positions match TRBD2. The CDR3 sequence is 14 residues long. The trim removed 5 bases at V and 4 bases at J, leaving 1 base unmatched. The germline V gene encodes CDR1 SGHTA and CDR2 FQGTGA. The CDR3 DNA sequence: TGTGCCAGCAGCGCTAGCGGGAGGTACAATGAGCAGTTCTTC. Its protein product is CASSASGRYNEQFF. The full variable domain, completed using reference TRBV7-3 and TRBJ2-1, is GAGVSQTPSNKVTEKGKYVELRCDPISGHTALYWYRQSLGQGPEFLIYFQGTGAADDSGLPNDRFFAVRPEGSVSTLKIQRTERGDSAVYLCASSASGRYNEQFFGPGTRLTVL.

A remark on this clonotype: One end of the junction varies from germline; a read error may be responsible. The genes are TRBV7-9 and TRBJ1-2, with D possibly matching TRBD1 (5 bases). CDR1 and CDR2 from the germline V gene are SEHNR and FQNEAQ (reference sequence). CDR3 length: 14 residues. The CDR3 is CASSPPGPKYGYTF. The CDR3 region has the DNA TGTGCCAGCAGCCCACCGGGACCTAAATATGGCTACACCTTC.

This clonotype has more than one count but fewer than ten. This chain connects TRBV4-1 to TRBJ2-1, with unresolved D. Germline CDR1 is MGHRA and CDR2 is YSYEKL. This CDR3 spans 14 amino acids. V lost 3 bases and J lost 8, with 14 bases in between. The CDR3 loop reads CASSHEKRGDEQFF. CDR3 bases: TGCGCCAGCAGCCATGAAAAGAGAGGCGATGAGCAGTTCTTC.

The genes are TRBV7-9 and TRBJ1-2, with a possible D match to TRBD1 (6 bases). Deletions cut 2 bases from V and 7 bases from J, with 17 bases between. The CDR3 loop spans 15 amino acids. Germline CDR1 and CDR2: SEHNR and FQNEAQ (reference sequence). The CDR3 region is CASSLLPGAVGGYTF. CDR3 DNA sequence: TGTGCCAGCAGCTTACTCCCGGGGGCGGTTGGTGGCTACACCTTC.

This sequence joins TRBV29-1 and TRBJ1-5; 8 bases map to TRBD1. The germline V gene encodes CDR1 SQVTM and CDR2 ANQGSEA. J was trimmed by 8 bases and V by 5 bases; bases with no gene match: 11. This CDR3 has 14 amino acids. Written as DNA, the CDR3 is TGCAGCGTTTCTGCCGGGACAGGTACAGAGCCCCAGCATTTT. Amino acids: CSVSAGTGTEPQHF.

This clonotype was seen only a few times. The chain uses TRBV12-3 or TRBV12-4 and TRBJ2-7; a weak D match, TRBD2 (5 bases). Trimming took off 2 bases at V and 2 bases at J, with 7 bases between the two ends. The length of the CDR3 is 13 residues. CDR3 nucleotides: TGTGCCAGCAGTTTAAGCGGCACCTACGAGCAGTACTTC. The encoded protein is CASSLSGTYEQYF.

The genes are TRBV7-9 and TRBJ1-2; D is perhaps TRBD1 (6 bases). Germline CDR1 SEHNR, CDR2 FQNEAQ (reference sequence). CDR3 length: 17 amino acids. Trimming took off 2 bases at V and 6 bases at J, with 22 bases between the two ends. The CDR3 region has the DNA TGTGCCAGCAGCTTACTCCCAAACTCCCAGGGGCCTAATGGCTACACCTTC. Its translation: CASSLLPNSQGPNGYTF.

The chain carries TRBV7-2 and TRBJ2-7; D tentatively reads TRBD1 or TRBD2 (5 bases each). Trimming left V 4 bases short and J 7 bases short, with 17 bases between. The CDR3 loop spans 14 amino acids. CDR1 and CDR2 from the germline V gene are SGHTA and FQGNSA. The DNA of the CDR3 is TGTGCCAGCAGCTCCTTCCGGGACCTGAGGGAGCAGTACTTC. Its protein is CASSSFRDLREQYF.

CDR3 sequence reads: CASSGRYRDSRNQPQHF. CDR3 in DNA: TGTGCCAGCAGCGGAAGATACAGGGATAGTCGCAATCAGCCCCAGCATTTT. The rearrangement links TRBV7-8 to TRBJ1-5, with a tentative D call TRBD1 (6 bases). Germline CDR1 SGHVS, CDR2 FQNEAQ. Between the trimmed V and J ends, which lost 5 bases and 2 bases, there was a span of 19 bases. The CDR3 extends over 17 amino acids.

V usage is TRBV2 and J usage is TRBJ2-7; 8 nucleotides align to TRBD1. The germline CDR1 and CDR2 sequences are SNHLY and FYNNEI. With V trimmed by 1 base and J by 5 bases, 10 bases remained unmatched. The CDR3 sequence is 16 residues long. The CDR3 nucleotides read TGTGCCAGCAGTGAAGGGCGAGGACAGGGCAACAACGAGCAGTACTTC. Amino acid sequence: CASSEGRGQGNNEQYF.

The rearrangement joins TRBV7-2 to TRBJ1-2; perhaps TRBD1 as D (5 bases). The V end was cut by 5 bases, the J end by 6 bases, with 19 bases between. The CDR3 loop spans 15 amino acids. Germline V gene sequence: CDR1 SGHTA, CDR2 FQGNSA. This chain's CDR3 is CASSQSDGATDGYTF. CDR3 in DNA: TGTGCCAGCAGCCAGAGTGATGGGGCGACGGATGGCTACACCTTC.